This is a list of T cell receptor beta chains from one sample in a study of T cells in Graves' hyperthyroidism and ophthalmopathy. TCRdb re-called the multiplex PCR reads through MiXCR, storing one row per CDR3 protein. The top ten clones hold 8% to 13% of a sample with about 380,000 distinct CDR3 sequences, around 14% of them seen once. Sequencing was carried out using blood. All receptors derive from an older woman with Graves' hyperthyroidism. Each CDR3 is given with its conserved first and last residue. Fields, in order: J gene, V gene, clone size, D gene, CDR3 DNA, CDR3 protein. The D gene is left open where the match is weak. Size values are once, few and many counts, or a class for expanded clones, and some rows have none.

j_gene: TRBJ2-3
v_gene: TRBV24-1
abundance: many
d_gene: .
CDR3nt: TGTGCCACCAGTGATCCCCAGGACCCCACAGATACGCAGTATTTT
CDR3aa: CATSDPQDPTDTQYF

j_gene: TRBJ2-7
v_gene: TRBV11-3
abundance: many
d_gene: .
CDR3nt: TGTGCCAGCAGCAGAGTCAGGGGCAACTACGAGCAGTACTTC
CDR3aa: CASSRVRGNYEQYF

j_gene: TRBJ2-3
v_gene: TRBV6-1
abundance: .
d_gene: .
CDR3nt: TGTGCCAGCAGTGAAAAGGTGGTTACGCAGTATTTT
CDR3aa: CASSEKVVTQYF

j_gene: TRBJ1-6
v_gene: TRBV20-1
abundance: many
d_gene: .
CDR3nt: TGCAGTGCTAGAGATCCGGGAAGCTCCTATAATTCACCCCTCCACTTT
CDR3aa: CSARDPGSSYNSPLHF

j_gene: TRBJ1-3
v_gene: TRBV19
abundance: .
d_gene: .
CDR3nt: TGTGCCAGTAGGAGGGGGTACTCTGGAAACACCATATATTTT
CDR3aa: CASRRGYSGNTIYF

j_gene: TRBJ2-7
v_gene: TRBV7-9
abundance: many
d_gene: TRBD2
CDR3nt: TGTGCCAGCAGCTTACTAGCGGGAGATCCCGAGCAGTACTTC
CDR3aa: CASSLLAGDPEQYF

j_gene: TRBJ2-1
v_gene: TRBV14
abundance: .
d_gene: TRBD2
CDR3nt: TGTGCCAGCAGCCGCTGGGGGGGTGCTTTCTCCTACAATGAGCAGTTCTTC
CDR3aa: CASSRWGGAFSYNEQFF

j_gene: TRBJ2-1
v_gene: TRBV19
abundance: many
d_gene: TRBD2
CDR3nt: TGTGCCAGTAGTATACTACTAGCGTGGAATGAGCAGTTCTTC
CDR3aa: CASSILLAWNEQFF

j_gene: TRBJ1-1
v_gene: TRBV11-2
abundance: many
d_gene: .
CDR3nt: TGTGCCAGCAGCTTAGAGCCCGGGGCGAACACTGAAGCTTTCTTT
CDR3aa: CASSLEPGANTEAFF

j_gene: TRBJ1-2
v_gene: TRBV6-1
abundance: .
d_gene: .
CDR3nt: TGTGCCAGCAGTGCCGGGATCGGCTACACCTTC
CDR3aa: CASSAGIGYTF

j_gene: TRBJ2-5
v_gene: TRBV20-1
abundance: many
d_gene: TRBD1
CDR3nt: TGCAGTGCTACGGACAGGGTGGGAGAGACCCAGTACTTC
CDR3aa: CSATDRVGETQYF

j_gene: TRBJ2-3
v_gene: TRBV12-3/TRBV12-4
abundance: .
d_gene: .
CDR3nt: TGTGCCAGAAGGAGGTCAGTTAGCACAGATACGCAGTATTTT
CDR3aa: CARRRSVSTDTQYF

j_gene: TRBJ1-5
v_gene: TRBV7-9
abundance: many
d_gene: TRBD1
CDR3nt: TGTGCCAGCAGCTCCGGGACAGATAGCAATCAGCCCCAGCATTTT
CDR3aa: CASSSGTDSNQPQHF

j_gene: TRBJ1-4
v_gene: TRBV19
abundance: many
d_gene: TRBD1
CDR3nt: TGTGCCAGCCGGGACAGGGCCATCTCAACTAATGAAAAACTGTTTTTT
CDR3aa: CASRDRAISTNEKLFF

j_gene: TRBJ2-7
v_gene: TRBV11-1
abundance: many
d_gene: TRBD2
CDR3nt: TGTGCCAGCAGCTTCACTAGCGGGAGGGTCTACGAGCAGTACTTC
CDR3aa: CASSFTSGRVYEQYF

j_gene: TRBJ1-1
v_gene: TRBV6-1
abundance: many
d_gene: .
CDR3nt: TGTGCCAGCAGTGTGGGGGAAACTGAAGCTTTCTTT
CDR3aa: CASSVGETEAFF

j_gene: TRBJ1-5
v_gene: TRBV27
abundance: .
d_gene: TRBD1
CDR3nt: TGTGCCAGCAGTTTAGCGGCAGGGGGCTTTCAGCCCCAGCATTTT
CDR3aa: CASSLAAGGFQPQHF

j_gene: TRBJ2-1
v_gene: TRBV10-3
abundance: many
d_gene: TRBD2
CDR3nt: TGTGCCATCAGTGGGGGCGGGAGCGACAATGAGCAGTTCTTC
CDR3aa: CAISGGGSDNEQFF

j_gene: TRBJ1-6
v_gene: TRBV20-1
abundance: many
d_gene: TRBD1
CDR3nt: TGCAGTGCTTACCGGACAGGGGCCTATTCACCCCTCCACTTT
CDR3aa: CSAYRTGAYSPLHF

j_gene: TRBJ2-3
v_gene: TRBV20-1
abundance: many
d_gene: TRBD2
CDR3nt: TGCAGTGCCACCCCGACTAGCGGGCACACAGATACGCAGTATTTT
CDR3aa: CSATPTSGHTDTQYF

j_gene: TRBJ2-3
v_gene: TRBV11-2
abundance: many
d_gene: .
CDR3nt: TGTGCCAGCACCCCATTACAAACAGGAGATACGCAGTATTTT
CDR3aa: CASTPLQTGDTQYF

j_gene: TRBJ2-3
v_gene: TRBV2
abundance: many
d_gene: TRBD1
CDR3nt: TGTGCCAGCATCGGACAGGGGGCGGCGGATACGCAGTATTTT
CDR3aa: CASIGQGAADTQYF

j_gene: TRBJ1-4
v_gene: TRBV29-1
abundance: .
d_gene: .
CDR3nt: TGCAGCGTTGAAGGATATAATGAAAAACTGTTTTTT
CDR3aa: CSVEGYNEKLFF

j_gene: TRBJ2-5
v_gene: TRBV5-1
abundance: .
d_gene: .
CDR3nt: TGCGCCAGCAGTTTCGACACTCAAGAGACCCAGTACTTC
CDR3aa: CASSFDTQETQYF

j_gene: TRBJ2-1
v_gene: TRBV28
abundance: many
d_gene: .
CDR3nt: TGTGCCAGCAGTTTATGGGGAACCAACTACAATGAGCAGTTCTTC
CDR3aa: CASSLWGTNYNEQFF

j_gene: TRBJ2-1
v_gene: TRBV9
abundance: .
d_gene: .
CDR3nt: TGTGCCAGCAGCGTAGGGCGGGGCTCCTACAATGAGCAGTTCTTC
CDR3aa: CASSVGRGSYNEQFF

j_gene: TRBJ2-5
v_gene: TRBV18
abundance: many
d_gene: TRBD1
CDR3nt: TGTGCCAGCTCACCGACAGGGTCGCCAGAGACCCAGTACTTC
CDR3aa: CASSPTGSPETQYF

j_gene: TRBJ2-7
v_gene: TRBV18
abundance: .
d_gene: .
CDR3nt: TGTGCCAGCTCACCAAGGGGCATCTACGAGCAGTACTTC
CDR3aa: CASSPRGIYEQYF

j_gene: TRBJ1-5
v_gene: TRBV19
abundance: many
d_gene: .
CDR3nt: TGTGCCAGTAGTCGGGGGGAGACTGGCAATCAGCCCCAGCATTTT
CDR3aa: CASSRGETGNQPQHF

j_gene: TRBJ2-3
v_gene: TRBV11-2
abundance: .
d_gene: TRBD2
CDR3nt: TGTGCCAGCAGCTTTAGACTAGCGGCGGCGGCAGATACGCAGTATTTT
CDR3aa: CASSFRLAAAADTQYF

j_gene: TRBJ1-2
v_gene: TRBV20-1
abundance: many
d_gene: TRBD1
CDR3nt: TGCAGTGCTTCCGGGACAGGGAGTGGTGGCTACACCTTC
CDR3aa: CSASGTGSGGYTF

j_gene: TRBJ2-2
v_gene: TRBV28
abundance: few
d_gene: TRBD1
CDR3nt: TGTGCCAGCAGTCGGCCCGGGACAGGGCCGTCCGGGGAGCTGTTTTTT
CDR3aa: CASSRPGTGPSGELFF

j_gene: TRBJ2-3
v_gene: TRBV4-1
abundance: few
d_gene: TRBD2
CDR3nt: TGCGCCAGCAGCCACGATAGCGGGAGGGCCCCCGTGACAGATACGCAGTATTTT
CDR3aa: CASSHDSGRAPVTDTQYF

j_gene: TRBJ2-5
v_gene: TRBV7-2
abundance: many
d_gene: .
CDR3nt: TGTGCCAGCAGGAGAGAAGAGACCCAGTACTTC
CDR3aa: CASRREETQYF

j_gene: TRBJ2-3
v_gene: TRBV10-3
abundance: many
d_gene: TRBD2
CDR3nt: TGTGCCATCAGTGAGAGCCCTAGCGGGCATATCACAGATACGCAGTATTTT
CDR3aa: CAISESPSGHITDTQYF

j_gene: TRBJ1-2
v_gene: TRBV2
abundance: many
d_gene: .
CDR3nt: TGTGCCAGCAGTGAAAGTTCAAGTTCCTATGGCTACACCTTC
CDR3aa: CASSESSSSYGYTF

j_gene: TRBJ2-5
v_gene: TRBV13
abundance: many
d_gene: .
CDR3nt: TGTGCCAGCAGCTTAAGTTACGGGACCCTCCAAGAGACCCAGTACTTC
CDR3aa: CASSLSYGTLQETQYF

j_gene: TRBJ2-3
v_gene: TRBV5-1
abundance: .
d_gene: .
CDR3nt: TGCGCCAGCAGCTTTGACGGGAGAGGCACAGATACGCAGTATTTT
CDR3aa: CASSFDGRGTDTQYF

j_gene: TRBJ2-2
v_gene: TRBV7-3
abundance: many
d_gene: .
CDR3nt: TGTGCCAGCAGCCAAGGCCCCATCCCGGGCGGGGAGCTGTTTTTT
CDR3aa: CASSQGPIPGGELFF

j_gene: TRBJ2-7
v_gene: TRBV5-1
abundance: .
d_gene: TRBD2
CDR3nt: TGCGCCAGCAGCTTGGCGTCTAGCGGGAGTTTCACCTACGAGCAGTACTTC
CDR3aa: CASSLASSGSFTYEQYF

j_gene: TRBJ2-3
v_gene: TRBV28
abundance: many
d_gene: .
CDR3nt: TGTGCCAGCAGTTTACTGGGAGGCCGGTCAGATACGCAGTATTTT
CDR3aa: CASSLLGGRSDTQYF

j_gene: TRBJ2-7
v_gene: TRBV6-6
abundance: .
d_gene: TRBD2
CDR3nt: TGTGCCAGCAGTTACGGGGGGGGGGGTTCCTACGAGCAGTACTTC
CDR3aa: CASSYGGGGSYEQYF

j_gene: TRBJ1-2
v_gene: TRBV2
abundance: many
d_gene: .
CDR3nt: TGTGCCAGCAGTGCTGACAGAAACTATGGCTACACCTTC
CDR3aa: CASSADRNYGYTF

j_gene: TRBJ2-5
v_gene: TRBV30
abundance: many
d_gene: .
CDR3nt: TGTGCCTGGGCCAATAGGGAGACCCAGTACTTC
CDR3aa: CAWANRETQYF

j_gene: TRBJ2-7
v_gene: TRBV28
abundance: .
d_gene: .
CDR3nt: TGTGCCAGCAGTACCGGCGGGGCACCCGTATACGAGCAGTACTTC
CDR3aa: CASSTGGAPVYEQYF

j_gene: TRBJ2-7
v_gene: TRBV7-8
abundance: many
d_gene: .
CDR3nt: TGTGCCAGCAGCTCGCGGGACAACTACTACGAGCAGTACTTC
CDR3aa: CASSSRDNYYEQYF

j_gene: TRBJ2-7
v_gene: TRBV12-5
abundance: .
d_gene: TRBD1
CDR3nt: TGTGCTAGTGGTCAACGGGACAGGGAATCTTCCTCGGGCTACGAGCAGTACTTC
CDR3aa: CASGQRDRESSSGYEQYF

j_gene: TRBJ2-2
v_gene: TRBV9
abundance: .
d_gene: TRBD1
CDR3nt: TGTGCCAGCAGCAAACGGACAGGAAACACCGGGGAGCTGTTTTTT
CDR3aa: CASSKRTGNTGELFF

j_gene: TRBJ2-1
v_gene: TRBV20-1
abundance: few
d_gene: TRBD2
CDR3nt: TGCAGTGCTAGATGGGGGAGGGCCTCAGCCTACAATGAGCAGTTCTTC
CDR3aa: CSARWGRASAYNEQFF

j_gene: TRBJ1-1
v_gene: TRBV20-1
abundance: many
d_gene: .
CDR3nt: TGCAGTGCTGCGGTTGGGGGGAGAACTGAAGCTTTCTTT
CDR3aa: CSAAVGGRTEAFF

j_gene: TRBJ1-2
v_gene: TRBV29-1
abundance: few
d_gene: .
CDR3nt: TGCAGCGTTGAATCCGGGTTTTTGGGGGCACGCTATGGCTACACCTTC
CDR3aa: CSVESGFLGARYGYTF

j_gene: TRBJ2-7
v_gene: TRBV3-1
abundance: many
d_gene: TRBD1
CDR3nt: TGTGCCAGCAGCCCAAGACAGGGAACGATATTGGAGCAGTACTTC
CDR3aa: CASSPRQGTILEQYF

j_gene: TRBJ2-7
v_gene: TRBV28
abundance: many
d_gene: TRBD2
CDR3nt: TGTGCCAGCACCACCCCCGGGAGGGGATCCTACGAGCAGTACTTC
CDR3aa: CASTTPGRGSYEQYF

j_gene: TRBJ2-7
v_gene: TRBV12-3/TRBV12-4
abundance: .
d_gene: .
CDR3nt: TGTGCCAGCAGTTTCAACGGCCTATACGAGCAGTACTTC
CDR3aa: CASSFNGLYEQYF

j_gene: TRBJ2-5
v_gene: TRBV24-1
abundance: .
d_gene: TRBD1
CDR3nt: TGTGCCACCAGTGATCTCGGGACAGAAAAAGAGACCCAGTACTTC
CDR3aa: CATSDLGTEKETQYF

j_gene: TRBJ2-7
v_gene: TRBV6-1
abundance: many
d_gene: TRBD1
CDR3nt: TGTGCCAGCAGCCCCGACGACAGGGGGAGCTACGAGCAGTACTTC
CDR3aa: CASSPDDRGSYEQYF

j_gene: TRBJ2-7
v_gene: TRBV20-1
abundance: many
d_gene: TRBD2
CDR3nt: TGCAGTGCTACAGGACTAGCGGGAGCGGTGTACGAGCAGTACTTC
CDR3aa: CSATGLAGAVYEQYF

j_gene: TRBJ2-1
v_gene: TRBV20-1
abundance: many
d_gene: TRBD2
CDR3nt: TGCAGTGCTAGAGTGGTGAGCGGGAGATACAATGAGCAGTTCTTC
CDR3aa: CSARVVSGRYNEQFF

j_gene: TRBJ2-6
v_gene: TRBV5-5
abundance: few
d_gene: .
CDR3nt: TGTGCCAGCAAAGCCTCTGGGGCCAACGTCCTGACTTTC
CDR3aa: CASKASGANVLTF